This entry lists 5 T cell receptor beta chains sequenced from one sample in a study of monozygotic twins with inflammatory bowel disease. TCRdb re-called the 5' RACE reads; one entry per CDR3 protein, DNA not given. The repertoire table contains around 450,000 distinct CDR3 sequences. Sequenced material: blood. These receptors came from a human donor with ulcerative colitis or Crohn's disease, or a healthy co-twin of an affected twin (not recorded which).

This chain joins TRBV12-3 or TRBV12-4 and TRBJ2-4; the TCRdb call, TRBD2, lacks DNA for checking. The CDR3 loop spans 11 amino acids. This chain's CDR3 is CASVQGTIQYF.

This sequence joins TRBV7-9 and TRBJ2-2; TCRdb's assignment of TRBD1 cannot be checked, as there is no DNA. Germline loops: CDR1 SEHNR, CDR2 FQNEAQ (reference sequence). The CDR3 sequence is 14 residues long. The CDR3 here is CAIRGTPNTGELFF. The full variable domain, rest sourced from reference TRBV7-9 and TRBJ2-2, is DTGVSQNPRHKITKRGQNVTFRCDPISEHNRLYWYRQTLGQGPEFLTYFQNEAQLEKSRLLSDRFSAERPKGSFSTLEIQRTEQGDSAMYLCAIRGTPNTGELFFGEGSRLTVL.

This chain connects TRBV12-3 or TRBV12-4 to TRBJ1-1; TCRdb names TRBD1, which stays unverified in the absence of DNA. The CDR3 spans 13 residues. CDR3 sequence reads: CASSLHWGAEAFF.

The rearrangement joins TRBV30 to TRBJ1-3; without DNA, the TCRdb call of TRBD1 cannot be checked. In germline, CDR1 is GTSNPN, CDR2 SVGIG (reference sequence). The CDR3 contains 15 residues. The CDR3 protein is CAWSVPVAYGNTIYF.

The rearrangement links TRBV10-3 to TRBJ2-5; the TCRdb D gene call, TRBD1, has no DNA to confirm it. Germline CDR1 ENHRY, CDR2 SYGVKD. The CDR3 has 14 amino acids. The CDR3 here is CATSGGLTEEDRYF.